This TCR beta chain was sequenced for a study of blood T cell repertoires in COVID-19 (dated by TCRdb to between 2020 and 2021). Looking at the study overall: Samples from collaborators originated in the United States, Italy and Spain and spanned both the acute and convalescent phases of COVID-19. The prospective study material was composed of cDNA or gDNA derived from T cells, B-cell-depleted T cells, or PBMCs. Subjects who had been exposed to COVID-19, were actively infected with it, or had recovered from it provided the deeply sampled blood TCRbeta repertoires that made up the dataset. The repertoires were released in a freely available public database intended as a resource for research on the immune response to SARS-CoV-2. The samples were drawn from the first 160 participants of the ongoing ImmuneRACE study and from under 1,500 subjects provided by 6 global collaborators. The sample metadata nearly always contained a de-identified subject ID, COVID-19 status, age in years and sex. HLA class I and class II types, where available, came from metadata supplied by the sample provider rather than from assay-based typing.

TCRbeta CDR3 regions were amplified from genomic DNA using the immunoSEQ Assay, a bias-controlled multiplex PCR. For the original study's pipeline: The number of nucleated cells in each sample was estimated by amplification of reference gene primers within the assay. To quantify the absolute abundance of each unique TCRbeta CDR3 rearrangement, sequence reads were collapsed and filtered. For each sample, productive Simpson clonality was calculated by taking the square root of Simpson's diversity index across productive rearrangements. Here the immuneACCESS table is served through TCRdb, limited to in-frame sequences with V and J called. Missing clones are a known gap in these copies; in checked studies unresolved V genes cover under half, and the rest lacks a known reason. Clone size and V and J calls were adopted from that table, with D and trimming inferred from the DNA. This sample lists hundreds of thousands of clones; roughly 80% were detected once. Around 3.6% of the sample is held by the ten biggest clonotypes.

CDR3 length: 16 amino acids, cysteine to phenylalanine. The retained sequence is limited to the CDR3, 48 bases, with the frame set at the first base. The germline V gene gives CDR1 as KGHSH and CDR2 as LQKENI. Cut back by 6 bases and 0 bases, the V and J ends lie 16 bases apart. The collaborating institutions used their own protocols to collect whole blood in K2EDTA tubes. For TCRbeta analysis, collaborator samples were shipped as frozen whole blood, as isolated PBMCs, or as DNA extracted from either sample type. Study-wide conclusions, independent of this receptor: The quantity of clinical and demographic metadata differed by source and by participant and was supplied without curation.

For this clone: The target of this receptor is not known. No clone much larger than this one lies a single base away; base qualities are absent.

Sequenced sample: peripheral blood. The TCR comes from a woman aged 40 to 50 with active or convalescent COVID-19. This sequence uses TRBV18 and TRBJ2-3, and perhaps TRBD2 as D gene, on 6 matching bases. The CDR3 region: CASSAGLATSTDTQYF. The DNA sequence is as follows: TGTGCCAGCTCCGCGGGGCTAGCGACTAGCACAGATACGCAGTATTTT. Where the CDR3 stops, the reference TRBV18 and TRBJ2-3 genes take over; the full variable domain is NAGVMQNPRHLVRRRGQEARLRCSPMKGHSHVYWYRQLPEEGLKFMVYLQKENIIDESGMPKERFSAEFPKEGPSILRIQQVVRGDSAAYFCASSAGLATSTDTQYFGPGTRLTVL.